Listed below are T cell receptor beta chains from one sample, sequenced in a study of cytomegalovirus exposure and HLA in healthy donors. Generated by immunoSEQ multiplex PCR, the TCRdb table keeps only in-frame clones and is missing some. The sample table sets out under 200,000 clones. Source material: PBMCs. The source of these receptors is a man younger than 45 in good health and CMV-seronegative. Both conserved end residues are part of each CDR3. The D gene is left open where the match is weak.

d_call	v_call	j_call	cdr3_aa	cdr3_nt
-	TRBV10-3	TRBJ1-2	CAISDREGSSANYGYTF	TGTGCCATCAGTGATAGGGAGGGGTCCTCAGCTAACTATGGCTACACCTTC
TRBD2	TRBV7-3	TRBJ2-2	CASSLFGTRSGELFF	TGTGCCAGCAGCTTATTTGGGACTAGGTCCGGGGAGCTGTTTTTT
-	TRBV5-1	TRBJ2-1	CASSLDGNEQFF	TGCGCCAGCAGCTTGGACGGGAATGAGCAGTTCTTC
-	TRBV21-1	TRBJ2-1	CASSKETSGRGNEQFF	TGTGCCAGCAGCAAAGAGACTAGCGGGAGGGGGAATGAGCAGTTCTTC
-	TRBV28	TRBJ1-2	CASTEEALPNYGYTF	TGTGCCAGCACCGAAGAGGCCCTCCCTAACTATGGCTACACCTTC
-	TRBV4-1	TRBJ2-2	CASSQGAGHRVPGELFF	TGCGCCAGCAGCCAAGGAGCGGGACATAGAGTCCCCGGGGAGCTGTTTTTT
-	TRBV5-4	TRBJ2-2	CASSLDRVNTGELFF	TGTGCCAGCAGCTTGGACAGGGTGAACACCGGGGAGCTGTTTTTT
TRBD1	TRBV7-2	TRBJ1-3	CASSRDRGLRGNTIYF	TGTGCCAGCAGCCGGGACAGGGGGCTTAGGGGAAACACCATATATTTT
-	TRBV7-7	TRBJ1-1	CASSLDLDTEAFF	TGTGCCAGCAGCTTAGATCTCGACACTGAAGCTTTCTTT
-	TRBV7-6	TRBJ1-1	CASREEPGTEAFF	TGTGCCAGCAGAGAGGAGCCTGGCACTGAAGCTTTCTTT
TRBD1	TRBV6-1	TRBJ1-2	CASRREDRGVYGYTF	TGTGCCAGCAGGAGGGAGGACAGGGGGGTCTATGGCTACACCTTC
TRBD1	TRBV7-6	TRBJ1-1	CASSLGTGGGNTEAFF	TGTGCCAGCAGCTTAGGGACAGGGGGCGGAAACACTGAAGCTTTCTTT
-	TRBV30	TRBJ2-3	CAWSAIIPREISDTQYF	TGTGCCTGGAGTGCCATCATTCCTCGGGAGATCTCAGATACGCAGTATTTT
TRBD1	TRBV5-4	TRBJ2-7	CATGTGLYEQYF	TGTGCCACCGGGACAGGGCTCTACGAGCAGTACTTC
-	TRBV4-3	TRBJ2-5	CASSQESSGQETQYF	TGCGCCAGCAGCCAAGAATCGTCGGGCCAAGAGACCCAGTACTTC
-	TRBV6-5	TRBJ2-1	CASSRQNPSNEQFF	TGTGCCAGCAGCCGACAGAATCCATCTAATGAGCAGTTCTTC
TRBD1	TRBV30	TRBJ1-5	CAWSVGQGARGQPQHF	TGTGCCTGGAGTGTGGGACAGGGGGCGCGTGGACAGCCCCAGCATTTT
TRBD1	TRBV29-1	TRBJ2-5	CTTGGQETQYF	TGCACAACAGGGGGGCAAGAGACCCAGTACTTC
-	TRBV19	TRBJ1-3	CASSPLTGRSGNTIYF	TGTGCCAGTAGTCCCCTGACAGGCCGTTCTGGAAACACCATATATTTT
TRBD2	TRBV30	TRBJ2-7	CAWSVSGTSGTYEQYF	TGTGCCTGGAGTGTATCTGGGACTAGCGGGACCTACGAGCAGTACTTC
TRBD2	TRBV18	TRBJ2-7	CASSPPTSGATYEQYF	TGTGCCAGCTCACCACCCACTAGCGGAGCGACCTACGAGCAGTACTTC
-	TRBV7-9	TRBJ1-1	CASSLRGDTEAFF	TGTGCCAGCAGCTTACGGGGTGACACTGAAGCTTTCTTT
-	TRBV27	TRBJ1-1	CASSLSGEEVTEAFF	TGTGCCAGCAGTTTATCGGGGGAGGAAGTCACTGAAGCTTTCTTT
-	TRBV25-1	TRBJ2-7	CASRGQNYEQYF	TGTGCCAGCAGGGGGCAGAACTACGAGCAGTACTTC
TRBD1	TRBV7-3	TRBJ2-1	CASSFTGAVEQFF	TGTGCCAGCAGCTTTACAGGGGCGGTGGAGCAGTTCTTC
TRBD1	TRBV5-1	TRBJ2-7	CASSLMGQATYEQYF	TGCGCCAGCAGCTTGATGGGACAGGCAACCTACGAGCAGTACTTC
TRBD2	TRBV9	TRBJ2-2	CASSKTSGNTGELFF	TGTGCCAGCAGCAAGACTAGCGGCAACACCGGGGAGCTGTTTTTT
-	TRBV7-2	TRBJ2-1	CASSLPTRTYNEQFF	TGTGCCAGCAGCTTACCCACTAGAACCTACAATGAGCAGTTCTTC
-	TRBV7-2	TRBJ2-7	CASSMGQGLGEQYF	TGTGCCAGCAGTATGGGGCAGGGGTTGGGCGAGCAGTACTTC
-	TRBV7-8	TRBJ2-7	CASSLKGLELDEQYF	TGTGCCAGCAGCTTAAAGGGGCTAGAGTTAGACGAGCAGTACTTC
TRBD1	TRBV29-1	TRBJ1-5	CSVQDRGYQPQHF	TGCAGCGTACAGGACAGGGGTTATCAGCCCCAGCATTTT
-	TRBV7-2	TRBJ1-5	CASSLAGVNQPQHF	TGTGCCAGCAGCTTAGCAGGGGTCAATCAGCCCCAGCATTTT
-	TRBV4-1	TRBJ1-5	CASSQEGAGSNQPQHF	TGCGCCAGCAGCCAAGAGGGGGCGGGCAGCAATCAGCCCCAGCATTTT
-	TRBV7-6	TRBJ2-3	CASGESSRDLKLTDTQYF	TGTGCCAGCGGCGAGTCGTCCCGGGACTTAAAACTCACAGATACGCAGTATTTT
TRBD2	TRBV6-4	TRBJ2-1	CASSVLAGDDNEQFF	TGTGCCAGCAGTGTTCTAGCGGGGGATGACAATGAGCAGTTCTTC
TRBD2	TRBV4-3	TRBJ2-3	CASSQLAGGDTQYF	TGCGCCAGCAGCCAGTTAGCGGGCGGGGATACGCAGTATTTT
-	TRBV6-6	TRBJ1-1	CASSPQWNTEAFF	TGTGCCAGCAGCCCTCAGTGGAACACTGAAGCTTTCTTT
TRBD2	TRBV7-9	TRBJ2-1	CASSRLGTSGYNEQFF	TGTGCCAGCAGCCGCCTCGGGACTAGCGGATACAATGAGCAGTTCTTC
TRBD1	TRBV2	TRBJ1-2	CASSKSGQGASGYTF	TGTGCCAGCAGTAAGTCGGGACAGGGGGCCTCTGGCTACACCTTC
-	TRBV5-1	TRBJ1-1	CASSFQGWGTEAFF	TGCGCCAGCAGCTTCCAGGGGTGGGGCACTGAAGCTTTCTTT
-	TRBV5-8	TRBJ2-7	CASSLGLSSYYEQYF	TGTGCCAGCAGCTTGGGACTATCCTCCTACTACGAGCAGTACTTC
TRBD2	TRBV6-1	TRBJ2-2	CASTGGETGELFF	TGTGCCAGCACCGGGGGGGAGACCGGGGAGCTGTTTTTT
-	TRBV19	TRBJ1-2	CASRAPTNYGYTF	TGTGCCAGTAGGGCCCCCACTAACTATGGCTACACCTTC
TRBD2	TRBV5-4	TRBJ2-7	CASSLATAGGPYEQYF	TGTGCCAGCAGCTTGGCCACAGCGGGAGGGCCCTACGAGCAGTACTTC
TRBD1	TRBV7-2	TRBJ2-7	CASSLGTGGIYEQYF	TGTGCCAGCAGCTTGGGGACAGGGGGCATCTACGAGCAGTACTTC
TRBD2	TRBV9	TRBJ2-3	CASSVEPSGRPPRDTQYF	TGTGCCAGCAGCGTAGAGCCTAGCGGGAGGCCCCCAAGAGATACGCAGTATTTT
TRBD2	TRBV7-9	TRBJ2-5	CASSSLAGVLETQYF	TGTGCCAGCAGCTCCTTAGCGGGAGTTCTAGAGACCCAGTACTTC
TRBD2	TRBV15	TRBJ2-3	CATSGLKTSGTSSYTDTQYF	TGTGCCACCAGTGGGCTTAAGACTAGCGGGACCTCCTCCTACACAGATACGCAGTATTTT
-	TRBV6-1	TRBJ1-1	CASSGQLNTEAFF	TGTGCCAGCAGTGGACAGCTGAACACTGAAGCTTTCTTT
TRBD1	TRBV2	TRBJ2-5	CASTDRGRETQYF	TGTGCCAGCACTGACAGGGGACGAGAGACCCAGTACTTC
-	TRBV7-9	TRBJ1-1	CASSLPPTENTEAFF	TGTGCCAGCAGCCTCCCTCCTACAGAGAACACTGAAGCTTTCTTT
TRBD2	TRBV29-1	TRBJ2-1	CSVVGGLAGFYEQFF	TGCAGCGTTGTAGGAGGGCTAGCGGGTTTTTATGAGCAGTTCTTC
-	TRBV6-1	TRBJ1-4	CASSEGANEKLFF	TGTGCCAGCAGTGAAGGGGCGAATGAAAAACTGTTTTTT
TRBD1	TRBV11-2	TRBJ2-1	CASSYGQGVNEQFF	TGTGCCAGCAGCTACGGACAGGGGGTTAATGAGCAGTTCTTC
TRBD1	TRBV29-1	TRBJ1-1	CSVVDRGNTEAFF	TGCAGCGTTGTAGACAGGGGAAATACTGAAGCTTTCTTT
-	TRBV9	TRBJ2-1	CASSARVSNNEQFF	TGTGCCAGCAGCGCACGGGTATCCAACAATGAGCAGTTCTTC
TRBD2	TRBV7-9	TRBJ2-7	CASSTPLAGDYEQYF	TGTGCCAGCAGCACACCCCTAGCGGGAGACTACGAGCAGTACTTC
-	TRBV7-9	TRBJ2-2	CASSLGGRGTGELFF	TGTGCCAGCAGCTTAGGCGGCAGAGGCACCGGGGAGCTGTTTTTT
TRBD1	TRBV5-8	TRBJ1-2	CASSWTGLDYGYTF	TGTGCCAGCAGCTGGACAGGGTTGGACTATGGCTACACCTTC